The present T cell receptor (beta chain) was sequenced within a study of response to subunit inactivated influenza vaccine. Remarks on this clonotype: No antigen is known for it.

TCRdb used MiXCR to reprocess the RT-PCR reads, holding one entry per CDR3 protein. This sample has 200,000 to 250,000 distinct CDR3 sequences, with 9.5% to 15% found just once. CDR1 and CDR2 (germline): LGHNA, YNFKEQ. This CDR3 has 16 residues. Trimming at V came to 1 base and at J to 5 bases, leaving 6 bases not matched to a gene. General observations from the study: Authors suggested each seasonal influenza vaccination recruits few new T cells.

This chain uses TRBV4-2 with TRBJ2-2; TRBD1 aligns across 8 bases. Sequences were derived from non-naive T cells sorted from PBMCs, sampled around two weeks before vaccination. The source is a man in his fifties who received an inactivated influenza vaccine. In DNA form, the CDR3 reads TGTGCCAGCAGCCAAGGACAGGGGTACGGTACCGGGGAGCTGTTTTTT. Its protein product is CASSQGQGYGTGELFF.